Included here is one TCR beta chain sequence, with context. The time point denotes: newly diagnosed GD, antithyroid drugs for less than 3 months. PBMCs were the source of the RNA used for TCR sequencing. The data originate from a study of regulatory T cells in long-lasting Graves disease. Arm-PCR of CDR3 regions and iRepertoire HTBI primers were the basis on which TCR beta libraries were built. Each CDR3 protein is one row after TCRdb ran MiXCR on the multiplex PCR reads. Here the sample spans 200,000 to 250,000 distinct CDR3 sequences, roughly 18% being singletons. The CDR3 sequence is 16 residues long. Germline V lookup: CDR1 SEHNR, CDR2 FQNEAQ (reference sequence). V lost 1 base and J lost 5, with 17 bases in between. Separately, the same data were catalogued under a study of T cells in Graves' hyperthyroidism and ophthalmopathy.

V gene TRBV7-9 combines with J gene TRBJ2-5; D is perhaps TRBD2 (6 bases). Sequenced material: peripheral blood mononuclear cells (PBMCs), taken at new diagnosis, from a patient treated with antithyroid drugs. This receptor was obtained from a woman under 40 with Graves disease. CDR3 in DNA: TGTGCCAGCAGCTTAGTAACTCTCACGGAGGGGGAGACCCAGTACTTC. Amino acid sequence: CASSLVTLTEGETQYF.